The clone carrying this TCR beta chain has ten or more counts. Its target is unknown. The CDR3 runs to 13 residues. CDR1 and CDR2 from the germline V gene are MNHNS and SASEGT. V dropped 8 bases and J dropped 1 base, with 8 bases sitting between them. TCRdb reassembled clones from the PCR reads with MiXCR. Of 65,000 or so clones listed, just over 4% were seen once; the top ten hold about 20%. The sample belongs to a study of metastatic and nonmetastatic thyroid tumors. Overall study results and limits: Across blood and tumor, TCR beta diversity in malignant thyroid tumors was reportedly significantly higher than in benign nodules.

All patients reached thyroid surgery having received no treatment beforehand. This chain uses TRBV6-1 with TRBJ2-2; tentatively, D is TRBD1 (5 bases). The sequenced sample consisted of blood. The source is a female donor with papillary thyroid cancer or a benign thyroid nodule (not recorded which). Some clones in this sample may be carry-over from other donors' samples. CDR3 sequence: CASGALNTGELFF. DNA of the CDR3: TGTGCCAGCGGGGCTTTGAACACCGGGGAGCTGTTTTTT.